This paragraph reports one T cell receptor beta chain. The V gene lost 1 base and the J gene lost 0 bases, with 7 bases spanning the gap. The germline V gene has CDR1 SGHRS and CDR2 YFSETQ. CDR3 length: 15 amino acids. This specimen belongs to a study of control samples from healthy donors and cancer patients. Using immunoSEQ multiplex PCR, the repertoire was profiled, and TCRdb retains in-frame clones only, with some absent. This table has 15,000 to 20,000 clones, 70% to 90% appearing once. The sequenced sample was PBMCs. This chain joins TRBV5-1 and TRBJ2-2; no definite D call. The sequence derives from a woman aged 60-70 years with head and neck cancer. The CDR3 here is CASSLLGPNTGELFF. DNA for the CDR3: TGCGCCAGCAGCTTGCTAGGACCGAACACCGGGGAGCTGTTTTTT.